A selection of T cell receptor beta chains follows, all from one sample in a study of persistence of HIV-infected CD4 T cells. Sequenced by immunoSEQ multiplex PCR; TCRdb stores in-frame clones only, minus some. The table lists 45,000 to 55,000 clones, 75% to 85% of them singletons. These receptors have no identified antigens. The sample was CD4+ T cells sorted from PBMCs after roughly 18-hour stimulation, taken from a patient who received antiretroviral therapy. The receptors originated from an adult man with HIV who was CMV-seropositive. The CDR3 runs from the conserved cysteine through the conserved F or W. Fields, in order: clone size, V gene, D gene, J gene, CDR3 DNA, CDR3 protein. D genes are given only for firm matches. Clone sizes are given selectively: once, few, many, or a class where the clone is expanded.

>-|TRBV6-5|-|TRBJ1-6
TGTGCCAGCAGTTCCCTGAGCAGTGAGAGTTCACCCCTCCACTTT
CASSSLSSESSPLHF
>-|TRBV6-5|-|TRBJ2-2
TGTGCCAGCGACGACACATTCACCGGGGAGCTGTTTTTT
CASDDTFTGELFF
>few|TRBV5-1|-|TRBJ1-4
TGCGCCAGTTCCCGGGACACCCCAACTAATGAAAAACTGTTTTTT
CASSRDTPTNEKLFF
>-|TRBV6-2/TRBV6-3|TRBD2|TRBJ2-2
TGTGCCAGCAGGCCTAGCGGGAGATACACCGGGGAGCTGTTTTTT
CASRPSGRYTGELFF
>-|TRBV6-5|-|TRBJ2-5
TGTGCCAGCAGTCTCGCAGGGAGTGAGTCAGAGACCCAGTACTTC
CASSLAGSESETQYF
>-|TRBV6-1|TRBD1|TRBJ1-2
TGTGCCAGCAGTGAATCGACAGGGGGCTACTATGGCTACACCTTC
CASSESTGGYYGYTF
>-|TRBV9|TRBD1|TRBJ1-2
TGTGCCAGCAGCGTAGGTCTCACAGGGGGCGATGGGCGCTACACCTTC
CASSVGLTGGDGRYTF
>many|TRBV27|TRBD1|TRBJ1-5
TGTGCCAGCAGTTCAACCGCAGGGGGACAGCCCCAGCATTTT
CASSSTAGGQPQHF
>-|TRBV5-5|TRBD1|TRBJ2-7
TGTGCCAGCAGCACTGGGACAGATCCAGCCTACGAGCAGTACTTC
CASSTGTDPAYEQYF
>-|TRBV6-6|-|TRBJ2-4
TGTGCCAGCAGTTACTATAAAAACATTCAGTACTTC
CASSYYKNIQYF
>-|TRBV20-1|-|TRBJ2-5
TGCAGTGCTAGCTTCCGAGAGACCCAGTACTTC
CSASFRETQYF
>few|TRBV29-1|-|TRBJ2-3
TGCAGCGTGTCAGGGGATTCTAGCACAGATACGCAGTATTTT
CSVSGDSSTDTQYF
>-|TRBV10-3|-|TRBJ2-2
TGTGCCATCAGTGAGTTGGGCGGGCGGAACACCGGGGAGCTGTTTTTT
CAISELGGRNTGELFF